The next 5 T cell receptor beta chains were all read from a single sample in a study of CD8 T cells in Susac syndrome. Reverse transcription of roughly 0.5 to 1 ug RNA was carried out with random hexamers. TCRdb re-called the immunoSEQ multiplex PCR reads through MiXCR, storing one row per CDR3 protein. The data show 190,000 or so distinct CDR3 sequences, with about 95% seen just once and under 0.095% held by the top ten. Sequences were obtained from CD4+ T cells from PBMCs. Receptors were obtained from a human donor with multiple sclerosis.

This sequence joins TRBV5-1 and TRBJ2-3, with 7 bases aligning to TRBD2. The V gene end was trimmed by 4 bases and the J gene end by 1 base; junction bases not matched to a gene: 6. CDR3 length: 15 amino acids. Germline-derived CDR1 and CDR2 are SGHRS and YFSETQ. The CDR3 is CASSAYAGGTDTQYF. The CDR3 bases are TGCGCCAGCAGCGCCTACGCGGGAGGCACAGATACGCAGTATTTT.

The rearrangement joins TRBV30 to TRBJ1-1, with D unclear. This CDR3 comprises 11 residues. V lost 3 bases and J 5 bases, leaving 7 bases between the germline ends. Germline V gene lookup returns CDR1 GTSNPN and CDR2 SVGIG (reference sequence). CDR3 loop: CAWSALTEAFF. As DNA, the CDR3 is TGTGCCTGGAGCGCACTAACTGAAGCTTTCTTT.

This clonotype was counted a single time. The chain combines TRBV18 with TRBJ2-7; D ambiguous. CDR3 size: 14 residues. CDR1 and CDR2 (germline): KGHSH, LQKENI. The V end lost 0 bases, the J end lost 0 bases, and 6 bases lay between the germline ends. The CDR3 nucleotides read TGTGCCAGCTCACCACCGGCCTACTCCTACGAGCAGTACTTC. Its protein product is CASSPPAYSYEQYF. Full variable domain (missing parts from reference TRBV18 and TRBJ2-7): NAGVMQNPRHLVRRRGQEARLRCSPMKGHSHVYWYRQLPEEGLKFMVYLQKENIIDESGMPKERFSAEFPKEGPSILRIQQVVRGDSAAYFCASSPPAYSYEQYFGPGTRLTVT.

The V gene is TRBV7-2, the J gene TRBJ1-1; D gene uncertain. Germline CDR1 is SGHTA and CDR2 is FQGNSA. CDR3 length equals 16 residues. Trimming removed 1 base at V and 11 bases at J, with 23 bases between. The CDR3 here is CASSLDGFIRPTGAFF. In nucleotides, the CDR3 is TGTGCCAGCAGCTTAGATGGTTTCATTAGGCCCACGGGGGCTTTCTTT.

The chain couples TRBV20-1 to TRBJ2-5, with D tentatively TRBD1 (5 bases). The CDR3 extends over 12 amino acids. Per the germline V gene, CDR1 is DFQATT and CDR2 is SNEGSKA (reference sequence). Trimming shortened V by 5 bases and J by 4 bases, and 11 bases separated the two germline ends. CDR3 amino acids: CSAQGDSETQYF. Here the CDR3 DNA reads TGCAGTGCTCAGGGTGATTCAGAGACCCAGTACTTC.